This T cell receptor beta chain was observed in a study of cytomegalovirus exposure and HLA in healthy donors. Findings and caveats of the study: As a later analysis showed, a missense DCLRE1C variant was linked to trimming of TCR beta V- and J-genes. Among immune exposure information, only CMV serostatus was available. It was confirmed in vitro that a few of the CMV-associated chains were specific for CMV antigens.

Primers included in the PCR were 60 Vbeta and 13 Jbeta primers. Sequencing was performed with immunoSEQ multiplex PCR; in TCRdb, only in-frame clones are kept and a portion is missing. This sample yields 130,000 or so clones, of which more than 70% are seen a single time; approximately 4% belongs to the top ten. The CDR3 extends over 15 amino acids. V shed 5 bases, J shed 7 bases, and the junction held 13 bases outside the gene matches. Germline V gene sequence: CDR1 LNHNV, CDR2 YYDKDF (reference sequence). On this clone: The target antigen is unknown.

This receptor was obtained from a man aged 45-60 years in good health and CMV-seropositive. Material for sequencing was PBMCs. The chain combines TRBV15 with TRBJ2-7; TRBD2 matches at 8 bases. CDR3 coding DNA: TGTGCCACCAGCTCTTACAGCGGGACTAGAGTGGAGCAGTACTTC. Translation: CATSSYSGTRVEQYF.